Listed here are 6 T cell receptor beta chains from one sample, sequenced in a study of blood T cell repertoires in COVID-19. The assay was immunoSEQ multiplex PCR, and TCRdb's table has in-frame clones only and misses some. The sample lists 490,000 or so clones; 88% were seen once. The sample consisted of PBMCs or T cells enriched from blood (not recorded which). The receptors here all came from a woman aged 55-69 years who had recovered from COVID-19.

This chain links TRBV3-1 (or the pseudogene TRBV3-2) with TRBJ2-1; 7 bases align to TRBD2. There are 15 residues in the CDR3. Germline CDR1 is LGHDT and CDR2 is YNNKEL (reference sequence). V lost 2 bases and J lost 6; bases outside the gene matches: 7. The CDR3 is CASSQYGGVGNEQFF. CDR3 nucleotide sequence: TGTGCCAGCAGCCAATATGGGGGGGTGGGCAATGAGCAGTTCTTC.

CDR3 sequence reads: CASRPGAQRISYEQYF. CDR3 in DNA: TGTGCCAGCAGGCCTGGGGCGCAAAGAATTTCCTACGAGCAGTACTTC. This chain connects TRBV11-2 to TRBJ2-7; TRBD1 might be the D (5 bases). CDR1 and CDR2 (germline): SGHAT, FQNNGV. The CDR3 is made up of 16 amino acids. V lost 6 bases and J lost 1, with 19 bases in between.

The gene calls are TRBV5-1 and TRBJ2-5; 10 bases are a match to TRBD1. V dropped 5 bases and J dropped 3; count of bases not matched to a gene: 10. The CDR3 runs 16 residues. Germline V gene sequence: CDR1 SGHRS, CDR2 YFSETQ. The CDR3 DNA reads TGCGCCAGCAGTCGCCAGACAGGGGGCATGGAAGAGACCCAGTACTTC. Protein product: CASSRQTGGMEETQYF.

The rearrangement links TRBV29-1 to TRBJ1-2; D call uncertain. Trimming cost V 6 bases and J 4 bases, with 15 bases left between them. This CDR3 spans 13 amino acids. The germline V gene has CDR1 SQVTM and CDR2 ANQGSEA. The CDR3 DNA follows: TGCAGCGTGGAGTTTTTCCCGTTCTATGGCTACACCTTC. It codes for CSVEFFPFYGYTF.

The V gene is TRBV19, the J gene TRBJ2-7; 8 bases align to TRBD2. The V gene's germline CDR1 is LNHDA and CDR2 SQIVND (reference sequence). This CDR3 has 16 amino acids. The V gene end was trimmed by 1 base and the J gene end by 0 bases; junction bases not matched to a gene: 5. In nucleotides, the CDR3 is TGTGCCAGTAGTATAGGAGCGGGGGAAACCTCCTACGAGCAGTACTTC. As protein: CASSIGAGETSYEQYF.

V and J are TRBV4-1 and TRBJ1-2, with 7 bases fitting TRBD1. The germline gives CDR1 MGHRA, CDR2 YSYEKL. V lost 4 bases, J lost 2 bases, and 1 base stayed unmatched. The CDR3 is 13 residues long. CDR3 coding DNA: TGCGCCAGCAGCCGGGGACAGAACTATGGCTACACCTTC. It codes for CASSRGQNYGYTF.